The 3 T cell receptor beta chains in this list originate from one sample, sequenced in a study of control samples from healthy donors and cancer patients. Sequencing used immunoSEQ multiplex PCR; TCRdb keeps in-frame clones, though not all of them. The top ten hold about 1.6% of the sample, which has about 34,000 clones, about 85% seen once. The sequencing sample was made of PBMCs. All receptors come from a woman in her forties with lung cancer.

The chain joins TRBV27 to TRBJ2-5; 14 bases are shared with TRBD2. CDR3 length: 15 amino acids. V shed 3 bases and J 6 bases; nucleotides not matched to a gene: 3. Germline-derived CDR1 and CDR2 are MNHEY and SMNVEV (reference sequence). The CDR3 loop is CASSFGLAGGQTQYF. The CDR3, as DNA: TGTGCCAGCAGTTTCGGACTAGCGGGGGGTCAGACCCAGTACTTC.

This clone came up once. The gene calls are TRBV24-1 and TRBJ2-7, with a possible D match to TRBD1 (5 bases). In germline, CDR1 is KGHDR, CDR2 SFDVKD. This CDR3 is built from 14 residues. The V end was cut by 3 bases, the J end by 4 bases, with 12 bases between. The DNA of the CDR3 is TGTGCCACCAGTGATCGTACAGGTAGTTACGAGCAGTACTTC. Amino acid sequence: CATSDRTGSYEQYF.

This chain links TRBV30 with TRBJ1-3; D unresolved. The CDR3 extends over 15 amino acids. V was pared by 5 bases and J by 3 bases, with 17 bases between. CDR1 and CDR2 from the germline V gene are GTSNPN and SVGIG (reference sequence). CDR3 region: CAWAGDSAGGNTIYF. The DNA of the CDR3 is TGTGCCTGGGCCGGGGATTCCGCTGGTGGAAACACCATATATTTT. Supplemented by reference TRBV30 and TRBJ1-3, the full variable domain reads SQTIHQWPATLVQPVGSPLSLECTVEGTSNPNLYWYRQAAGRGLQLLFYSVGIGQISSEVPQNLSASRPQDRQFILSSKKLLLSDSGFYLCAWAGDSAGGNTIYFGEGSWLTVV.